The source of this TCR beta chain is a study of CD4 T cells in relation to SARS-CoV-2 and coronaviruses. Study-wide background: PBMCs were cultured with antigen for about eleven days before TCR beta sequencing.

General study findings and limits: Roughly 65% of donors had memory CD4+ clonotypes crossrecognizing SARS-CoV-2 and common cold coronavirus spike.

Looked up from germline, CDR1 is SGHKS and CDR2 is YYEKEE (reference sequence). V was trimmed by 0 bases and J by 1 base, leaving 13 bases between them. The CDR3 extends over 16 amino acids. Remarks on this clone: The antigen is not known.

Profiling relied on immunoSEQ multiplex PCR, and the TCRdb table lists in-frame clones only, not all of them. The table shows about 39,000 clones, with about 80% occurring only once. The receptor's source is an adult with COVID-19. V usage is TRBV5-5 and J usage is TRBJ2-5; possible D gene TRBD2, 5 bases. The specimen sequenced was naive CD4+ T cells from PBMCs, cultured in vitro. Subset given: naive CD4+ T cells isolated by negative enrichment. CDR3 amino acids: CASSLGPPEGQETQYF. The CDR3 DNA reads TGTGCCAGCAGCTTGGGTCCCCCCGAGGGCCAAGAGACCCAGTACTTC.